This paragraph reports one T cell receptor (beta chain). This clonotype was detected only a few times. What this receptor recognizes is not known. Base qualities are not provided; no much larger clone lies one nucleotide away. The sample's treatment or condition label, decoded: live attenuated yellow fever vaccine strain. PBMCs were isolated from peripheral blood using a standard Ficoll-Paque protocol. Dynabeads CD4 and CD8 positive selection kits were used to isolate CD4 and CD8 T-cell fractions. TriZol was used to extract RNA from bulk PBMCs, from CD4 and CD8 fractions, and from dextramer-positive and dextramer-negative fractions. Unmatched junction bases come to 9, with V trimmed by 4 bases and J by 3 bases. For CDR1 and CDR2, the germline V gene lists MGHRA and YSYEKL. The CDR3 starts with the cysteine, ends with the phenylalanine, and has 16 residues. Just CDR3 DNA is preserved here, 48 bases in frame from base 1.

Instrument used: Illumina NovaSeq 6000. TCR cDNA was synthesized by 5'RACE template switching, through which a universal primer site and unique molecular identifiers were introduced. cDNA synthesis was primed from both the TCR alpha and TCR beta constant segments. Library amplification involved two PCR steps, and the second step added sample barcodes and sequencing adapters. Libraries were sequenced on Illumina HiSeq 2500 (2x100 bp) or NovaSeq (2x150 bp). As for the authors' bioinformatics: Reads were demultiplexed and collapsed into UMI consensus sequences with MIGEC, and V(D)J alignment was performed with MiXCR. Clonotypes responding to the vaccine were identified with edgeR on replicate PBMC samples, with the criteria of FDR below 0.01 and a log2 fold change above 5 up to day 15. Bulk clonotypes were assigned CD4 or CD8 identity according to which sequenced CD4 or CD8 repertoire held them at higher abundance. TCRdb reworked the public reads: Q25 trimming with fastp, MiXCR clone assembly, productive beta chains retained. Every entry covers one CDR3 protein and lists the most common genes and DNA from its rows. These V and J calls derive from TCRdb rather than the authors' analysis. The sample records under 400,000 distinct CDR3 sequences, approximately 12% of which are singletons. The top ten clonotypes cover about 3% of the sample.

The record originates from a study of T cells after yellow fever vaccination (dated by TCRdb to between 2018 and 2021). In the study overall: The SMART-Seq v4 Ultra Low Input RNA kit was used to prepare libraries from fractions with low cell numbers. To track T-cell clones before and after primary and booster YFV17D yellow fever vaccination, bulk TCR alpha and beta repertoires were sequenced longitudinally. Two healthy male donors, one aged 18 to 30 and one aged 30 to 40 years, made up the cohort. Blood samples were taken at several timepoints before and after primary and secondary immunization, and bulk PBMC replicates and cell subsets were isolated.

On the study overall, not on this receptor specifically: The secondary T-cell response was weaker than the primary response but faster, peaking on day 5 instead of day 15. Most clones expanded after primary vaccination (approximately 97% of CD4 and roughly 91% of CD8) were re-detected after the booster, suggesting that broad memory maintenance occurred. Because the study included only two donors, the extent to which the findings can be generalized is limited. Computational filtering was needed because FACS-sorted repertoires could contain abundant contaminating clonotypes from the bulk population. A small fraction of clonotypes showed up in both the CD4 and CD8 compartments, probably as a result of convergent recombination.

The V and J genes are TRBV4-1 and TRBJ2-3; the central 8 bases match TRBD2. The clonotype was recovered from a man younger than 30 who received the YFV17D yellow fever vaccine. The sample was CD4+ T cells sorted from PBMCs, taken 15 days after the yellow fever booster vaccination. The DNA sequence follows: TGCGCCAGCAGCCCCCCCCGGGGGGGGGCGACAGATACGCAGTATTTT. This gives the protein CASSPPRGGATDTQYF.